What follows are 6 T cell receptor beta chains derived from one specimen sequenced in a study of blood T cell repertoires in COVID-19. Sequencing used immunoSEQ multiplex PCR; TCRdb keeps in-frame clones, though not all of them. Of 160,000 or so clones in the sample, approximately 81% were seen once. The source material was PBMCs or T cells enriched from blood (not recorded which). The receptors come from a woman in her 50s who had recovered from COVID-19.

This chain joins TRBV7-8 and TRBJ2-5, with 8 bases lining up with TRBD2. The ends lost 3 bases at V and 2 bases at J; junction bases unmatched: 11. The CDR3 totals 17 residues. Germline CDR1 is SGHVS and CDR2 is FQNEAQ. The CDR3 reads CASSLVRGGRVQETQYF. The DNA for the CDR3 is TGTGCCAGCAGCTTGGTACGGGGGGGCCGCGTACAAGAGACCCAGTACTTC.

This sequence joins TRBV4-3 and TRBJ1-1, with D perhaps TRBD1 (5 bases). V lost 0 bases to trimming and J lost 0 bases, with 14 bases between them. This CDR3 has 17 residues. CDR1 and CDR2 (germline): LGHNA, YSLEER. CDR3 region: CASSQEFGTYMNTEAFF. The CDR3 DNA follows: TGCGCCAGCAGCCAAGAATTTGGGACTTACATGAACACTGAAGCTTTCTTT.

CDR3 sequence (DNA): TGTGCCAGCAGCCCCCGGGGGGCCACCTACGAGCAGTACTTC. Its translation is CASSPRGATYEQYF. V is TRBV7-9 and J is TRBJ2-7; perhaps TRBD2 as D (7 bases). The CDR3 spans 14 residues. V was cut by 5 bases and J by 2 bases, with 13 bases left in between. Germline values: CDR1 SEHNR, CDR2 FQNEAQ (reference sequence).

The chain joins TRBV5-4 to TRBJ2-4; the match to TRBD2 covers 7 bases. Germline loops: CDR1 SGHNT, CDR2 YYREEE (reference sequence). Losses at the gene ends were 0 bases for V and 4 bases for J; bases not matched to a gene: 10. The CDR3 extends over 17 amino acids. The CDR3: CASSLGLTGGIKNIQYF. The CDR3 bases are TGTGCCAGCAGCTTGGGATTAACGGGAGGTATAAAAAACATTCAGTACTTC. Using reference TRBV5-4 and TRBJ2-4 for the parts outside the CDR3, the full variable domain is ETGVTQSPTHLIKTRGQQVTLRCSSQSGHNTVSWYQQALGQGPQFIFQYYREEENGRGNFPPRFSGLQFPNYSSELNVNALELDDSALYLCASSLGLTGGIKNIQYFGAGTRLSVL.

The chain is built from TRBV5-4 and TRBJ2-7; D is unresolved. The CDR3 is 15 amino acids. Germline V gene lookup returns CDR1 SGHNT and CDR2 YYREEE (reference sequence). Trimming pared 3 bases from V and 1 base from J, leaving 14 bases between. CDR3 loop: CASSSNGATSYEQYF. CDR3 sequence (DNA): TGTGCCAGCAGCTCCAATGGAGCAACTTCCTACGAGCAGTACTTC.

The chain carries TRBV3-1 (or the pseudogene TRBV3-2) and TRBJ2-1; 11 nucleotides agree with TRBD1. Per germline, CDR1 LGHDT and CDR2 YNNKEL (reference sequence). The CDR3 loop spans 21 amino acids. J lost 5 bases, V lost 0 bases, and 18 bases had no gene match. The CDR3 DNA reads TGTGCCAGCAGCCAAGATTTTCGATCTATCCGCCGGGGACAGGGGGACAATGAGCAGTTCTTC. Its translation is CASSQDFRSIRRGQGDNEQFF.